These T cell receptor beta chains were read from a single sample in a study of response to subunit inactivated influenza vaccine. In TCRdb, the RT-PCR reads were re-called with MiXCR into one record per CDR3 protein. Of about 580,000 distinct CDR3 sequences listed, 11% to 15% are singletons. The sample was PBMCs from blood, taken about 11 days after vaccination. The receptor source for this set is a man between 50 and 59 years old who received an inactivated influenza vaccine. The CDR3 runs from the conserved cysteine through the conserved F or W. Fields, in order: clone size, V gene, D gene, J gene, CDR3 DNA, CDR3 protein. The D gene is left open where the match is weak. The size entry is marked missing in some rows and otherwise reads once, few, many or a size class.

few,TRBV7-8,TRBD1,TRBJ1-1,TGTGCCAGCAGCTTCCGGGACAGCCCAATGAACACTGAAGCTTTCTTT,CASSFRDSPMNTEAFF
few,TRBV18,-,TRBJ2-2,TGTGCCAGCTCACCGGGAACAGGGCCAAAGGAGCTGTTTTTT,CASSPGTGPKELFF
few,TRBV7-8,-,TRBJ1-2,TGTGCCAGCAGCTTACGGGCGGGGGAAGGCTACACCTTC,CASSLRAGEGYTF
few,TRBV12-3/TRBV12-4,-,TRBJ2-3,TGTGCCAGCAGTTTTGGGGGAGGAGTGACAGATACGCAGTATTTT,CASSFGGGVTDTQYF
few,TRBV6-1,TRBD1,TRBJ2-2,TGTGCCAGCTGGGACAGGGACATCGGGGAGCTGTTTTTT,CASWDRDIGELFF
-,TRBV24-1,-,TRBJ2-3,TGTGCCACCAGTGATACCGGGACAAGGATTGGGGATACGCAGTATTTT,CATSDTGTRIGDTQYF
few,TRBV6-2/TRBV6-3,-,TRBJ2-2,TGTGCCAGCAGTTACTCGATCTCCATTAACACCGGGGAGCTGTTTTTT,CASSYSISINTGELFF
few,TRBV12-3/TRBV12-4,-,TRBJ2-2,TGTGCCAGCAGTTTCGCGGTTCGCGGGGAGCTGTTTTTT,CASSFAVRGELFF
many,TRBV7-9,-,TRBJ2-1,TGTGCCAGCAGCTTAGCGGTTAATGAGCAGTTCTTC,CASSLAVNEQFF
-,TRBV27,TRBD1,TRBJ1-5,TGTGCCAGCAAACCGGGACAGGGTCGGAATCAGCCCCAGCATTTT,CASKPGQGRNQPQHF
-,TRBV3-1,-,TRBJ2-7,TGTGCCAGCAGCCCTTCCCGTTACGAGCAGTACTTC,CASSPSRYEQYF
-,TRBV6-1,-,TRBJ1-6,TGTGCCAGCACCGACGACAGTCCTGATTCACCCCTCCACTTT,CASTDDSPDSPLHF
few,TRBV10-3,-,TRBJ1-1,TGTGCCATCAGATATCAGGCCTCCCGGGACACTGAAGCTTTCTTT,CAIRYQASRDTEAFF
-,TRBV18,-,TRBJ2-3,TGTGCCAGCTCAGCGGACTGGGATTTTGTATATACGCAGTATTTT,CASSADWDFVYTQYF
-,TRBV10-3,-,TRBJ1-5,TGTGCCATCAGTGCGGACGTGAGCAATCAGCCCCAGCATTTT,CAISADVSNQPQHF
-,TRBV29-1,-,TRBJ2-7,TGCAGCGTGTCTCCCGCGGACAGCTACGAGCAGTACTTC,CSVSPADSYEQYF
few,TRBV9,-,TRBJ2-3,TGTGCCAGCAGCGTAGAGGTGGGACGCACAGATACGCAGTATTTT,CASSVEVGRTDTQYF
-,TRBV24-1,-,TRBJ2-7,TGTGCCACCAGCACATCAAAGGAACTGGACGAGCAGTACTTC,CATSTSKELDEQYF
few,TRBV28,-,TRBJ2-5,TGTGCCAGCAGTGCGGACCGGTCGGAGACCCAGTACTTC,CASSADRSETQYF
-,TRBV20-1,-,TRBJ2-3,TGCAGTGCTAGATCTCCCAGCACAGATACGCAGTATTTT,CSARSPSTDTQYF
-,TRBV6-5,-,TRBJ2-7,TGTGCCAGCAGTTACTCGAATATAAACAGGGAGGGAGCTACCTACGAGCAGTACTTC,CASSYSNINREGATYEQYF
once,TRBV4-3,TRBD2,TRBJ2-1,TGCGCCAGCAGCCAAGGCCCGGCTGCGGGAGATGAGCAGTTCTTC,CASSQGPAAGDEQFF